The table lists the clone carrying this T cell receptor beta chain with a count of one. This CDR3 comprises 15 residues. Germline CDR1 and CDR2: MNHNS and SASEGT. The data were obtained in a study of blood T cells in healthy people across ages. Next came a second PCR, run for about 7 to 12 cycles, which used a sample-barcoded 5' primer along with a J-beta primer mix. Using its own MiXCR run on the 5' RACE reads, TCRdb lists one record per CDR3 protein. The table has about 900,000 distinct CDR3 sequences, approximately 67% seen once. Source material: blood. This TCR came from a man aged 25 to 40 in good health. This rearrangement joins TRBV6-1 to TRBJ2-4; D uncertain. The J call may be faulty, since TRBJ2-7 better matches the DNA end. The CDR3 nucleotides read TGTGCCAGCAGTGAAGGTTTAGTTTATGGTTACGAGCAGTACTTC. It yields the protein CASSEGLVYGYEQYF.